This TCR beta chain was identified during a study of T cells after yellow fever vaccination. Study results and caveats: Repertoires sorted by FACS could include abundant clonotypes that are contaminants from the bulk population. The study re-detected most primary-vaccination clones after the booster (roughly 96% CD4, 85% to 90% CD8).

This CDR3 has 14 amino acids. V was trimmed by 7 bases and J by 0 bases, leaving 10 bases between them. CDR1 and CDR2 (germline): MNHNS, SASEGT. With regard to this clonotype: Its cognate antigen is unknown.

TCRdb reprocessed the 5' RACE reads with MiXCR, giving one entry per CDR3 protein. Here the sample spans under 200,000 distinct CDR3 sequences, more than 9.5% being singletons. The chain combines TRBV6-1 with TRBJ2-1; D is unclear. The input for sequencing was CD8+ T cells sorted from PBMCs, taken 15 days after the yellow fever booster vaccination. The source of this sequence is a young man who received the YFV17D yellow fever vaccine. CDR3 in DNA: TGTGCCAGCATTCATGGGGACTCCTACAATGAGCAGTTCTTC. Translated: CASIHGDSYNEQFF.